This entry lists 16 T cell receptor beta chains sequenced from one sample in a study of blood T cell repertoires in COVID-19. Only in-frame clones appear in the TCRdb table, and some are missing; sequencing was by immunoSEQ multiplex PCR. The data show 300,000 to 450,000 clones, 80% to 90% seen once. Sequencing used PBMCs or T cells enriched from blood (not recorded which). The receptors derive from a man between 40 and 49 years old in a cohort exposed to, infected with or recovered from COVID-19 (not recorded which).

As to this clone: The same CDR3 is also encoded by other DNA sequences in this sample. The rearrangement joins TRBV7-7 to TRBJ2-2, with a possible D match to TRBD1 (6 bases). Looked up from germline, CDR1 is SSHAT and CDR2 is FNYEAQ (reference sequence). Deletions cut 5 bases from V and 1 base from J, with 8 bases between. The CDR3 spans 14 residues. Written as DNA, the CDR3 is TGTGCCAGCAGCCAGGACAGGAACACCGGGGAGCTGTTTTTT. Translating gives CASSQDRNTGELFF.

This chain joins TRBV7-9 and TRBJ1-2; 9 positions agree with TRBD1. Germline-derived CDR1 and CDR2 are SEHNR and FQNEAQ (reference sequence). CDR3 length: 15 residues. With 0 bases clipped from V and 7 bases from J, the junction kept 6 bases outside the gene matches. This CDR3 is CASSLATGGHGGYTF. CDR3 nucleotides: TGTGCCAGCAGCTTAGCAACAGGGGGCCACGGTGGCTACACCTTC.

As for this clone: The same CDR3 is also encoded by other DNA sequences in this sample. This chain connects TRBV7-9 to TRBJ1-5; TRBD1 matches 8 bases. V shed 2 bases, J shed 2 bases, and the junction held 2 bases outside the gene matches. Germline loops: CDR1 SEHNR, CDR2 FQNEAQ (reference sequence). This CDR3 is 15 amino acids long. CDR3 amino acids: CASSLQGAGNQPQHF. CDR3 in DNA: TGTGCCAGCAGCTTACAGGGGGCTGGCAATCAGCCCCAGCATTTT. Together with reference TRBV7-9 and TRBJ1-5, the CDR3 gives the full variable domain: DTGVSQNPRHKITKRGQNVTFRCDPISEHNRLYWYRQTLGQGPEFLTYFQNEAQLEKSRLLSDRFSAERPKGSFSTLEIQRTEQGDSAMYLCASSLQGAGNQPQHFGDGTRLSIL.

In this sample, this clone turned up a few times. DNA for the CDR3: TGTGCCACCAGCAGAGATCGACTTACAGGGGCCCCGGGTTCACCCCTCCACTTT. This sequence encodes CATSRDRLTGAPGSPLHF. V and J are TRBV15 and TRBJ1-6; TRBD1 agrees at 7 bases. The CDR3 is 18 residues long. With V trimmed by 0 bases and J by 9 bases, 14 bases remained unmatched. Looked up from germline, CDR1 is LNHNV and CDR2 is YYDKDF (reference sequence).

The chain combines TRBV20-1 with TRBJ2-7, with 12 positions matching TRBD2. V lost 3 bases and J lost 5; bases outside the gene matches: 8. The CDR3 loop spans 15 amino acids. From germline, CDR1 is DFQATT and CDR2 SNEGSKA (reference sequence). The CDR3 loop is CSASRLAGVVDEQYF. CDR3 sequence (DNA): TGCAGTGCTAGTCGACTAGCGGGAGTCGTAGACGAGCAGTACTTC.

V and J are TRBV30 and TRBJ2-6, with D uncertain. The germline V gene encodes CDR1 GTSNPN and CDR2 SVGIG (reference sequence). The CDR3 loop spans 14 amino acids. V dropped 4 bases and J dropped 0 bases, with 7 bases sitting between them. CDR3 sequence (DNA): TGTGCCTGGATACGGTTCTCTGGGGCCAACGTCCTGACTTTC. Its protein is CAWIRFSGANVLTF. Full variable domain (remainder filled in from reference TRBV30 and TRBJ2-6): SQTIHQWPATLVQPVGSPLSLECTVEGTSNPNLYWYRQAAGRGLQLLFYSVGIGQISSEVPQNLSASRPQDRQFILSSKKLLLSDSGFYLCAWIRFSGANVLTFGAGSRLTVL.

V is TRBV7-3 and J is TRBJ1-1; tentative D call: TRBD1 (5 bases). The CDR3 is 13 amino acids. V lost 5 bases to trimming and J lost 11 bases, with 18 bases between them. Germline loops: CDR1 SGHTA, CDR2 FQGTGA. The CDR3 here is CASSPKKGLGAFF. The CDR3 DNA sequence: TGTGCCAGCAGCCCGAAAAAGGGGTTGGGGGCTTTCTTT.

V gene TRBV27 combines with J gene TRBJ1-2, with 8 nucleotides matching TRBD1. Trimming cost V 5 bases and J 9 bases; bases outside gene matches: 11. CDR1 MNHEY and CDR2 SMNVEV come from the germline V gene (reference sequence). The CDR3 runs to 14 residues. For the CDR3, the DNA is TGTGCCAGCAGTCCCCGACAGGGACAGGAGCGCTACACCTTC. This sequence encodes CASSPRQGQERYTF.

This clone was observed a single time. Other DNA sequences in this specimen translate into the identical CDR3. The chain employs TRBV9 and TRBJ1-3, with D perhaps TRBD1 (6 bases). V dropped 0 bases and J dropped 2 bases, with 9 bases sitting between them. CDR1 and CDR2 from the germline V gene are SGDLS and YYNGEE. CDR3 size: 15 residues. The CDR3 region has the DNA TGTGCCAGCAGCGTAGTCCCAGGGGCTGGAAACACCATATATTTT. It encodes CASSVVPGAGNTIYF.

This clone has just one count. The chain couples TRBV4-1 to TRBJ1-5; D remains unclear. Trimming cost V 4 bases and J 5 bases, with 9 bases left between them. Per germline, CDR1 MGHRA and CDR2 YSYEKL. The length of the CDR3 is 13 residues. The DNA for the CDR3 is TGCGCCAGCAGCCGTCCGGGGTATCAGCCCCAGCATTTT. This translates into CASSRPGYQPQHF.

The rearrangement links TRBV2 to TRBJ2-4; D gene ambiguous. This CDR3 region has 11 residues. CDR1 is SNHLY, CDR2 FYNNEI, per germline. The V and J ends lost 2 bases and 6 bases respectively, with 2 bases between them. This CDR3 reads CASSELNIQYF. The CDR3 region has the DNA TGTGCCAGCAGTGAACTAAACATTCAGTACTTC.

The V call is TRBV11-2, the J call TRBJ2-2, with TRBD2 matching over 11 bases. V gave up 2 bases and J gave up 5 bases; unmatched junction bases: 4. The CDR3 extends over 16 amino acids. The germline CDR1 and CDR2 sequences are SGHAT and FQNNGV. The DNA for the CDR3 is TGTGCCAGCAGCTTATGGGCTAGCGGGAGGACCGGGGAGCTGTTTTTT. It translates to CASSLWASGRTGELFF. The entire variable domain, with the rest obtained from reference TRBV11-2 and TRBJ2-2, is as follows: EAGVAQSPRYKIIEKRQSVAFWCNPISGHATLYWYQQILGQGPKLLIQFQNNGVVDDSQLPKDRFSAERLKGVDSTLKIQPAKLEDSAVYLCASSLWASGRTGELFFGEGSRLTVL.

This sequence joins TRBV5-1 and TRBJ2-5; possible D gene TRBD2, 5 bases. This CDR3 is 13 amino acids long. The V end lost 2 bases, the J end lost 5 bases, and 10 bases lay between the germline ends. Germline loops: CDR1 SGHRS, CDR2 YFSETQ. For the CDR3, the DNA is TGCGCCAGCAGCTTCGGGGTGGGGGAGACCCAGTACTTC. As protein: CASSFGVGETQYF.

Only one count was recorded for this clone. The rearrangement joins TRBV5-1 to TRBJ1-2; D remains unclear. Trimming removed 4 bases at V and 4 bases at J, with 17 bases between. In germline, CDR1 is SGHRS, CDR2 YFSETQ. The CDR3 runs 15 residues. The CDR3 bases are TGCGCCAGCAGCCCGACCTCCGGGATTCCCTATGGCTACACCTTC. Residues: CASSPTSGIPYGYTF.

The chain carries TRBV19 and TRBJ2-6; possible D gene TRBD1, 5 bases. The CDR3 is 15 residues long. The V end was cut by 3 bases, the J end by 3 bases, with 9 bases between. Germline CDR1 is LNHDA and CDR2 is SQIVND (reference sequence). The CDR3 reads CASSIQGRGANVLTF. The CDR3 nucleotides read TGTGCCAGTAGTATCCAGGGTCGTGGGGCCAACGTCCTGACTTTC.

This clone has just a few counts. This chain joins TRBV27 and TRBJ2-1, with D unclear. Trimming took off 4 bases at V and 1 base at J, with 11 bases between the two ends. CDR3 length: 15 residues. The V gene's germline CDR1 is MNHEY and CDR2 SMNVEV (reference sequence). CDR3 amino acids: CASSSRYPSYNEQFF. The DNA for the CDR3 is TGTGCCAGCAGTTCCCGGTATCCTTCCTACAATGAGCAGTTCTTC.